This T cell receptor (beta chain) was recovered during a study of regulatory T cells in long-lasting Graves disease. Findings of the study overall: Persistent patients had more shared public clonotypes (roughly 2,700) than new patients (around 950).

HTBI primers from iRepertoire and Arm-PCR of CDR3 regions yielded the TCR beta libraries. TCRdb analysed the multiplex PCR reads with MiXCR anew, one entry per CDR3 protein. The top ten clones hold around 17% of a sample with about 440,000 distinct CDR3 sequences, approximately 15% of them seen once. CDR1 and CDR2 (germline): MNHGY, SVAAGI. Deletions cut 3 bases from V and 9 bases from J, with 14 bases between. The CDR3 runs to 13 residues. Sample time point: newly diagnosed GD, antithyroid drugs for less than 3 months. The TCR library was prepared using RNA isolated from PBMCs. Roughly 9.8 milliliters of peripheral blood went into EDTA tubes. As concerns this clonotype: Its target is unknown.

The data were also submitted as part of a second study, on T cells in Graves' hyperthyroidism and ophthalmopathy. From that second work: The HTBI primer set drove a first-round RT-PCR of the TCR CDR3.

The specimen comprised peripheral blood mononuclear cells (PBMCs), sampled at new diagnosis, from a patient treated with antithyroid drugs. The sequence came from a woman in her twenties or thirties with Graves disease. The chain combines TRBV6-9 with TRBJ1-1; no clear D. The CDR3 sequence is CASSYSGQSKAFF. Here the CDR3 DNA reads TGTGCCAGCAGTTACTCTGGGCAGTCCAAAGCTTTCTTT.